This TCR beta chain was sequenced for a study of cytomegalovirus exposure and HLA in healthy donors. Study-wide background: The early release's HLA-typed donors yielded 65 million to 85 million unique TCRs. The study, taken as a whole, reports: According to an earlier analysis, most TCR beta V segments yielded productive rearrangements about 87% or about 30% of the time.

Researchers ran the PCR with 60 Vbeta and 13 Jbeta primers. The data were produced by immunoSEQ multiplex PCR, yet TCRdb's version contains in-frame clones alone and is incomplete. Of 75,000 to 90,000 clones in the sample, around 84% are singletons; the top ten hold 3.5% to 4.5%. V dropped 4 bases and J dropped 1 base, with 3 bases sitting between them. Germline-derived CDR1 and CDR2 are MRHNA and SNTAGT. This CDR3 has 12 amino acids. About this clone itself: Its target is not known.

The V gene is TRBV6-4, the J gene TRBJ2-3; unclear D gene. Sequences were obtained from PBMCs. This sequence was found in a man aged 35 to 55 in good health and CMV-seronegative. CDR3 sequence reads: CASSAGTDTQYF. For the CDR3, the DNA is TGTGCCAGCAGTGCTGGCACAGATACGCAGTATTTT.